This T cell receptor (beta chain) was recovered during a study of shared clonotypes between healthy human individuals. Study summary: CD4 naive and memory got three plates each, CD8 naive two, CD8 memory one. The study's findings and limits: Generally, naive subsets came out with larger estimated richness than memory subsets.

Clones were read by immunoSEQ multiplex PCR, and TCRdb kept only the in-frame ones, dropping some. The sample contains 1.5 million to 2.5 million clones, about 95% of which appear only once. Details on this clone: Its antigen is undetermined.

CDR1 and CDR2 (germline): MNHNS, SASEGT. V was clipped by 2 bases and J by 2 bases; unmatched bases: 4. The CDR3 is 16 amino acids. Terminally differentiated effector memory CD45RA+ cells were left out of the naive CD8 fraction, which was CD45RO-negative and positively selected for CCR7. The chain combines TRBV6-1 with TRBJ2-3; 10 nucleotides line up with TRBD2. Sequences were obtained from naive CD8+ T cells sorted from blood. The TCR sequence derives from a man aged 18 to 35 in good health. The CDR3 loop reads CASSELLAGDTDTQYF. CDR3 sequence (DNA): TGTGCCAGCAGTGAACTCCTAGCGGGGGACACAGATACGCAGTATTTT.